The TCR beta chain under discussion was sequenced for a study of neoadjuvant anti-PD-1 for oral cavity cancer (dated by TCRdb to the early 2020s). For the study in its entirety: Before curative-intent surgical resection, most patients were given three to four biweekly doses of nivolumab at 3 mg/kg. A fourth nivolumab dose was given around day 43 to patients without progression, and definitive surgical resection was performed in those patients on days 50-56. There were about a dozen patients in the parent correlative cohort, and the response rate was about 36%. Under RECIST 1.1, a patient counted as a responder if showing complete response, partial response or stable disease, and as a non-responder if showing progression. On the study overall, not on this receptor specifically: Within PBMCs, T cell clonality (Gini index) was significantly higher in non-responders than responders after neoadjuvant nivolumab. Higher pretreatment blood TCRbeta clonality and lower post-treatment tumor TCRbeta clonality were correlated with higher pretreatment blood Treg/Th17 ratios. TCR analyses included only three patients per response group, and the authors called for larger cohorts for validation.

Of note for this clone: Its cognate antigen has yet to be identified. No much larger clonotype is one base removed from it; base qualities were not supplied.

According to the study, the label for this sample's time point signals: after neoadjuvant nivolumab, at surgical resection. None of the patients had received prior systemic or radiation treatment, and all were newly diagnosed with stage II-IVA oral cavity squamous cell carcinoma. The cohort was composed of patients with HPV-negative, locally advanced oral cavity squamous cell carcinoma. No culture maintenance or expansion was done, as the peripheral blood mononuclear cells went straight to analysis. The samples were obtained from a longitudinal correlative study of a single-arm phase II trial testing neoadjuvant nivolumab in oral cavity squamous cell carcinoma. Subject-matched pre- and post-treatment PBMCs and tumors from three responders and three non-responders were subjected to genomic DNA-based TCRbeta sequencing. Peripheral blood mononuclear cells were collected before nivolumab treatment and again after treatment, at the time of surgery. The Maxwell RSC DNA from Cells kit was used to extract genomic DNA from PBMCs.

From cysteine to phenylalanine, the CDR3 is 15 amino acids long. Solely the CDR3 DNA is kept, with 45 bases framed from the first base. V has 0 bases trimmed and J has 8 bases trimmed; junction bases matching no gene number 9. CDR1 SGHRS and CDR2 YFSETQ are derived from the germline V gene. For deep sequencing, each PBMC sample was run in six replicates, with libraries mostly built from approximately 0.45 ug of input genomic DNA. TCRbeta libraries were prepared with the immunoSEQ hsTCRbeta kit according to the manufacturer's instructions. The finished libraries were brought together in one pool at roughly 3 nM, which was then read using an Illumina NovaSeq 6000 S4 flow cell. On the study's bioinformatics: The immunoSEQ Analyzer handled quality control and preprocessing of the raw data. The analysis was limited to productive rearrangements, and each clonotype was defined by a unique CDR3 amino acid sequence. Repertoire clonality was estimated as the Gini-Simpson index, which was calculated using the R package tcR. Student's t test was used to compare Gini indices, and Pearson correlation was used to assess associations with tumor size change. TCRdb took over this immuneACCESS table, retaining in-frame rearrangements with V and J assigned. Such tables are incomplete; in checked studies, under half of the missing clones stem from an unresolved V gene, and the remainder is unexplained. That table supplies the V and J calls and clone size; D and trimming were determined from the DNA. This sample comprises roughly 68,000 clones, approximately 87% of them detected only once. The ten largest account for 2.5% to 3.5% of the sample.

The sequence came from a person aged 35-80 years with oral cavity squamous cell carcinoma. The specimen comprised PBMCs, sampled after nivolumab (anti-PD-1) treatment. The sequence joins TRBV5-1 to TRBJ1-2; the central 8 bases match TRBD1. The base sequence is TGCGCCAGCAGCTTGGCCCAGGGGGCCCGGGCCGGCTACACCTTC. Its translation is CASSLAQGARAGYTF.